This section outlines one T cell receptor beta chain sequence together with its context. The antigen is undetermined. CDR3 length: 15 residues. Looked up from germline, CDR1 is MNHEY and CDR2 is SVGAGI. Germline trimming cut 5 bases from V and 6 bases from J; bases unmatched to any gene: 7. The data derive from a study of cytomegalovirus exposure and HLA in healthy donors. PCR amplification relied on 60 Vbeta primers (plus 13 Jbeta primers). Repertoires were generated with immunoSEQ multiplex PCR, while TCRdb's copy carries only in-frame clones and drops some. The repertoire includes 150,000 to 200,000 clones, almost 80% of them detected once, and about 1.3% sits in the top ten. Findings and caveats of the study: Upon later analysis, HLA-associated TCR beta chains proved more clonally expanded than other, equally common chains. The classifier, whose performance was assessed in both the original and validation cohorts, reportedly diagnosed cytomegalovirus status with high specificity and sensitivity.

This chain joins TRBV6-5 and TRBJ2-1; TRBD2 agrees at 10 bases. The clonotype comes from a young man in good health and CMV-seronegative. Sequencing was performed on PBMCs. CDR3 nucleotides: TGTGCCAGCAGTCGCAGCGGGAGGGTTAGCAATGAGCAGTTCTTC. Translating it yields CASSRSGRVSNEQFF.